The clone carrying this TCR beta chain was counted ten times or more. What it recognizes is unknown. J lost 3 bases, V lost 5 bases, and 7 bases had no gene match. Germline V gene lookup returns CDR1 MNHEY and CDR2 SVGAGI. The CDR3 has 15 residues. Naive CD4+ T cells were purified with Tregs depleted by CD25. Study results and caveats: Tumor-infiltrating Treg TCR alpha and beta sequences overlapped most with tumor naive CD4+ T cells, then blood naive. Tumor memory CD4+ T cell TCR gene usage clustered with blood and lymph node memory CD4+ cells and lymph node naive CD4+ cells.

After constant-region reverse-primer amplification, full-length variable regions underwent semi-nested PCR with Nested Universal Primer A. In TCRdb, the 5' RACE reads were re-called with MiXCR into one record per CDR3 protein. Of 20,000 to 25,000 distinct CDR3 sequences listed, 30% are singletons. What was sequenced was tumor-infiltrating naive CD4+ T cells sorted from the breast tumor. The subset was: naive CD4+ T cells, CD4+CD45RA+CD25-. The chain combines TRBV6-5 with TRBJ1-1, with 9 positions matching TRBD1. The clonotype originates from a female donor with breast cancer. The CDR3 reads CASSPTGGGDTEAFF. The CDR3 nucleotides are TGTGCCAGCAGTCCCACAGGGGGCGGCGACACTGAAGCTTTCTTT.